These 8 T cell receptor beta chains share one sample of origin, sequenced in a study of T cells in Graves' hyperthyroidism and ophthalmopathy. Researchers amplified the TCR beta CDR3 regions from RNA transcripts. HTBI primers were used for first-round RT-PCR of the TCR CDR3. One entry per CDR3 protein results from TCRdb running MiXCR on the multiplex PCR reads. Here the sample spans around 500,000 distinct CDR3 sequences, 15% to 20% being singletons. Sequences were obtained from blood. These TCRs come from a woman aged 25-40 years with Graves' ophthalmopathy.

This clonotype was seen many times. The gene calls are TRBV28 and TRBJ1-5; 7 positions match TRBD1. Losses at the gene ends were 2 bases for V and 7 bases for J; bases not matched to a gene: 14. CDR1 and CDR2 (germline): MDHEN, SYDVKM. The CDR3 covers 17 residues. The chain's CDR3 is CASSLHEGQRFRQPQHF. Written as DNA, the CDR3 is TGTGCCAGCAGTTTACACGAGGGACAGCGTTTTCGACAGCCCCAGCATTTT. The variable domain in full, completed from reference TRBV28 and TRBJ1-5, reads DVKVTQSSRYLVKRTGEKVFLECVQDMDHENMFWYRQDPGLGLRLIYFSYDVKMKEKGDIPEGYSVSREKKERFSLILESASTNQTSMYLCASSLHEGQRFRQPQHFGDGTRLSIL.

A few counts support this clonotype. The chain uses TRBV3-1 and TRBJ2-7; D is uncertain. Germline values: CDR1 LGHDT, CDR2 YNNKEL (reference sequence). Trimming removed 3 bases from V and 2 bases from J, with 5 bases in between. There are 12 residues in the CDR3. The CDR3, as DNA: TGTGCCAGCAGCCATCGACCCTACGAGCAGTACTTC. Translation: CASSHRPYEQYF.

This clonotype came up many times. V and J are TRBV6-4 and TRBJ1-1; 10 positions agree with TRBD1. Looked up from germline, CDR1 is MRHNA and CDR2 is SNTAGT. V lost 5 bases to trimming and J lost 6 bases; unmatched junction nucleotides: 9. The CDR3 length is 15 residues. For the CDR3, the DNA is TGTGCCAGCAGTACTGGACAGGGGGAGGGAGCTGAAGCTTTCTTT. Translating gives CASSTGQGEGAEAFF.

This clonotype was picked up a small number of times. The chain couples TRBV12-3 or TRBV12-4 to TRBJ2-7; D not resolved. Trimming shortened V by 5 bases and J by 1 base, and 15 bases separated the two germline ends. This CDR3 contains 15 residues. The CDR3 sequence: CASSPPDVFSYEQYF. The CDR3 DNA sequence: TGTGCCAGCAGTCCGCCGGACGTTTTTTCCTACGAGCAGTACTTC.

This clonotype was counted a few times. CDR3 amino acids: CAISESGDRILEQYF. The CDR3 DNA is TGTGCCATCAGTGAGTCGGGAGACAGAATTCTGGAGCAGTACTTC. The chain is built from TRBV10-3 and TRBJ2-7; D is possibly TRBD1 or TRBD2 (5 bases each). CDR3 length equals 15 residues. CDR1 and CDR2 from the germline V gene are ENHRY and SYGVKD. Trimming cost V 0 bases and J 7 bases, with 16 bases left between them.

To note about this clonotype: This may be a read error, as it is one base from a much larger clone. Here the CDR3 DNA reads TGTGCCAGCAGCTTGGGCGGGTTGAGTGAAAAACTGTTTTTT. The encoded protein is CASSLGGLSEKLFF. The gene calls are TRBV7-2 and TRBJ1-4, with unresolved D. The CDR3 totals 14 residues. CDR1 and CDR2 from the germline V gene are SGHTA and FQGNSA. The V gene lost 3 bases and the J gene lost 7 bases, with 12 bases spanning the gap.

This clonotype came up once. A read error may account for a junction end that differs from germline. For the CDR3, the DNA is TGTGCCACCAGTGACCCGGACAGGGTCAATGAGCAGTCCTTC. Amino acids: CATSDPDRVNEQSF. This chain links TRBV24-1 with TRBJ2-1; the match to TRBD1 covers 8 bases. CDR1 is KGHDR and CDR2 is SFDVKD in the germline V gene. This CDR3 has 14 amino acids.

The gene calls are TRBV29-1 and TRBJ1-2; no firm D call. Trimming left V 5 bases short and J 4 bases short, with 8 bases between. The CDR3 contains 11 residues. The V gene's germline CDR1 is SQVTM and CDR2 ANQGSEA. CDR3 residues: CSVSLGYGYTF. CDR3 DNA sequence: TGCAGCGTTTCATTGGGCTATGGCTACACCTTC.